The 8 T cell receptor beta chains in this list originate from one sample, sequenced in a study of blood T cell repertoires in COVID-19. The protocol was immunoSEQ multiplex PCR, while the TCRdb copy is restricted to in-frame clones and leaves out a portion. The repertoire consists of hundreds of thousands of clones, with around 84% occurring once and the leading ten covering 15% to 20%. The sample was peripheral blood. These receptors were taken from an elderly woman with active or convalescent COVID-19.

The CDR3, as DNA: TGTGCCAGCAGCGTAGATCTAGCCCCAGATACGCAGTATTTT. It specifies CASSVDLAPDTQYF. The chain uses TRBV9 and TRBJ2-3; TRBD2 is a possible D gene (5 bases). Germline loops: CDR1 SGDLS, CDR2 YYNGEE. With 0 bases removed from V and 4 bases from J, the gap between germline ends came to 9 bases. The CDR3 has 14 residues.

This chain links TRBV19 with TRBJ2-7, with 12 bases fitting TRBD2. In germline, CDR1 is LNHDA, CDR2 SQIVND (reference sequence). CDR3 length equals 15 residues. V trimming: 5 bases; J trimming: 2 bases; junction bases outside the gene matches: 4. The CDR3 reads CASSLTSGSPYEQYF. As DNA, the CDR3 is TGTGCCAGTAGTTTGACTAGCGGGAGCCCCTACGAGCAGTACTTC. Full variable domain (rest looked up from reference TRBV19 and TRBJ2-7): DGGITQSPKYLFRKEGQNVTLSCEQNLNHDAMYWYRQDPGQGLRLIYYSQIVNDFQKGDIAEGYSVSREKKESFPLTVTSAQKNPTAFYLCASSLTSGSPYEQYFGPGTRLTVT.

The rearrangement links TRBV9 to TRBJ1-1, with D possibly being TRBD1 (5 bases). V was pared by 4 bases and J by 5 bases, with 21 bases between. The CDR3 loop spans 16 amino acids. Germline V gene data show CDR1 as SGDLS and CDR2 as YYNGEE. CDR3 DNA: TGTGCCAGCAGCCCCATGATGGGGGGAGCCGAGACTGAAGCTTTCTTT. Translated, it gives CASSPMMGGAETEAFF.

The genes are TRBV9 and TRBJ2-7, with D unresolved. CDR3 length: 14 residues. Looked up from germline, CDR1 is SGDLS and CDR2 is YYNGEE. V dropped 0 bases and J dropped 2 bases, with 9 bases sitting between them. The chain's CDR3 is CASSVGGPAYEQYF. The DNA of the CDR3 is TGTGCCAGCAGCGTAGGCGGTCCAGCCTACGAGCAGTACTTC.

The chain carries TRBV6-4 and TRBJ2-5; 8 bases align to TRBD2. The CDR3 is 18 amino acids. Trimming removed 2 bases from V and 2 bases from J; junction bases left unmatched: 13. CDR1 and CDR2 (germline): MRHNA, SNTAGT. The CDR3 DNA sequence: TGTGCCAGCAGTGACCCTTCGGCCGGGACTAGAACGCAAGAGACCCAGTACTTC. Its translation is CASSDPSAGTRTQETQYF.

The chain uses TRBV27 and TRBJ1-6; TRBD1 matches at 10 bases. The CDR3 has 15 amino acids. Trimming cost V 7 bases and J 14 bases; bases outside gene matches: 14. Germline V CDR1 and CDR2: MNHEY, SMNVEV (reference sequence). The CDR3 protein is CASTPAGQGFWALHF. Written as DNA, the CDR3 is TGTGCCAGCACCCCAGCGGGACAGGGGTTTTGGGCCCTCCACTTT.

The chain carries TRBV4-3 and TRBJ2-3; TRBD2 agrees at 11 bases. The V and J ends lost 1 base and 6 bases, in that order; junction bases with no gene match: 9. Germline loops: CDR1 LGHNA, CDR2 YSLEER. The CDR3 totals 17 residues. Here the CDR3 DNA reads TGCGCCAGCAGCCAAGGACTAGCGGGGTCCTTCGGGGATACGCAGTATTTT. Translated: CASSQGLAGSFGDTQYF.

Details on this clone: Other DNA sequences from this sample encode an identical CDR3 as well. This chain uses TRBV18 with TRBJ1-2; D gene unclear. Germline V gives CDR1 KGHSH, CDR2 LQKENI. The CDR3 has 14 residues. V lost 3 bases to trimming and J lost 0 bases, with 8 bases between them. CDR3 nucleotide sequence: TGTGCCAGCTCACCGGGCACAGCTAACTATGGCTACACCTTC. Translation gives CASSPGTANYGYTF. Full variable domain (remainder filled in from reference TRBV18 and TRBJ1-2): NAGVMQNPRHLVRRRGQEARLRCSPMKGHSHVYWYRQLPEEGLKFMVYLQKENIIDESGMPKERFSAEFPKEGPSILRIQQVVRGDSAAYFCASSPGTANYGYTFGSGTRLTVV.